These T cell receptor beta chains were read from a single sample in a study of blood T cells in healthy people across ages. Each CDR3 protein is one row after TCRdb ran MiXCR on the 5' RACE reads. The sample lists about 1 million distinct CDR3 sequences, approximately 25% seen once, with approximately 0.75% in the top ten. The sample also formed part of further work on T cells of mothers and their children.

Sequenced material: blood. All receptors come from a girl under 10 years old in good health. CDR3s leave out the opening cysteine and the closing phenylalanine or tryptophan. Where a row states a size, it is once, few, many or the class of an expanded clone; other rows omit it.

V	J	length	size	CDR3
TRBV29-1	TRBJ2-3	11	-	SVEVLREYTQY
TRBV7-9	TRBJ2-3	10	many	ASSSSTDTQY
TRBV4-2	TRBJ2-1	16	-	ASSQDLGLAGGRNEQF
TRBV12-3/TRBV12-4	TRBJ2-5	11	few	ASRGGRGETLY
TRBV7-2	TRBJ1-3	13	-	ASSGGGSSGNTIY
TRBV29-1	TRBJ1-1	14	-	SVDLRGRRGDTEAF
TRBV7-9	TRBJ2-7	10	many	ASSIRAYEQY
TRBV5-6	TRBJ1-3	10	-	ASGIGGNTIY
TRBV5-6	TRBJ2-5	14	few	ASSLGVLGDQETQY
TRBV24-1	TRBJ1-5	13	few	ATSEGVTDDQPQH
TRBV10-3	-	10	-	AIRDLAGEQY
TRBV20-1	-	9	few	SARTVNEQF
TRBV20-1	-	9	few	SARARGEQY
TRBV7-9	-	11	-	ASSLGDFETQY
TRBV7-3	-	12	few	ASSSAEGPNEQF
TRBV3-1	TRBJ2-5	11	-	ASSQLERETQY
TRBV7-6	TRBJ1-1	11	-	ASSLAQGFEAF
TRBV6-6	TRBJ2-7	10	few	ASSHRGSEQY